Listed here is a single TCR beta chain. Its matching antigen is unknown. The record originates from a study of T cells in Graves' hyperthyroidism and ophthalmopathy. The CDR3 loop spans 13 amino acids. Trimming took off 4 bases at V and 3 bases at J, with 9 bases between the two ends. CDR1 is SGHTA and CDR2 is FQGTGA in the germline V gene. Study-level results: A median around 6.8 months before onset, the model predicted ophthalmopathy. A model built on 13 V-J features separated ophthalmopathy from stable hyperthyroidism.

RNA transcripts yielded amplified TCR beta CDR3 regions. A first-round RT-PCR of the TCR CDR3 used the HTBI primer set. TCRdb reprocessed the multiplex PCR reads with MiXCR, giving one entry per CDR3 protein. The sample lists about 740,000 distinct CDR3 sequences, around 15% seen once, with 10% to 13% in the top ten. The sample consisted of blood. The clonotype was recovered from a woman aged 18-30 years with Graves' hyperthyroidism. V is TRBV7-3 and J is TRBJ1-1; tentative D call: TRBD1 (5 bases). The CDR3 protein is CASSWGGDTEAFF. The CDR3 coding sequence is TGTGCCAGCAGCTGGGGGGGGGACACTGAAGCTTTCTTT.